The 6 T cell receptor beta chains presented below share a single source sample, sequenced in a study of blood T cell repertoires in COVID-19. This table comes from immunoSEQ multiplex PCR, and its TCRdb copy is limited to in-frame clones, with some not included. The repertoire includes 200,000 to 250,000 clones, 70% to 90% of them detected once, and 10% to 15% sits in the top ten. The sample taken for sequencing was peripheral blood. Every receptor here comes from a woman in her late teens or twenties who had recovered from COVID-19.

This chain uses TRBV3-1 (or the pseudogene TRBV3-2) with TRBJ2-7; D perhaps matches TRBD2 (5 bases). Per the germline V gene, CDR1 is LGHDT and CDR2 is YNNKEL (reference sequence). V shed 1 base and J shed 7 bases, with 17 bases lying between them. This CDR3 spans 15 amino acids. The CDR3 loop is CASSQGGSGRWEQYF. The CDR3 DNA sequence: TGTGCCAGCAGCCAAGGAGGGTCAGGCCGCTGGGAGCAGTACTTC.

The rearrangement uses TRBV4-1 and TRBJ1-4; 8 bases agree with TRBD1. Trimming took 0 bases from V and 6 from J; bases not matched to a gene: 3. CDR3 length equals 15 residues. The germline CDR1 and CDR2 sequences are MGHRA and YSYEKL. The CDR3, as DNA: TGCGCCAGCAGCCAAGAATGGGGACAGGATGAAAAACTGTTTTTT. Protein sequence: CASSQEWGQDEKLFF.

This sequence joins TRBV6-4 and TRBJ2-7, with D possibly matching TRBD1 (5 bases). There are 15 residues in the CDR3. V lost 3 bases, J lost 2 bases, and 14 bases lay in between. Germline V gene data show CDR1 as MRHNA and CDR2 as SNTAGT. The CDR3 protein is CASSEAGHPPYEQYF. CDR3 coding DNA: TGTGCCAGCAGTGAAGCCGGACATCCTCCCTACGAGCAGTACTTC.

The V and J genes are TRBV5-4 and TRBJ1-2; D not certain. Trimming left V 4 bases short and J 6 bases short, with 16 bases between. Germline CDR1 and CDR2: SGHNT and YYREEE (reference sequence). CDR3 size: 14 residues. In DNA, the CDR3 is TGTGCCAGCAGCGGTACACGGGGAGCGGATGGCTACACCTTC. It encodes CASSGTRGADGYTF.

The chain has TRBV19 and TRBJ2-1; D possibly corresponds to TRBD2 (7 bases). There are 12 residues in the CDR3. The germline V gene has CDR1 LNHDA and CDR2 SQIVND (reference sequence). The V gene lost 10 bases and the J gene lost 13 bases, with 20 bases spanning the gap. The CDR3 DNA reads TGTGCCATCATAAGGGGGGGGGAACCCCAGTTCTTC. It yields the protein CAIIRGGEPQFF.

The chain links TRBV7-6 to TRBJ2-2, with TRBD2 matching over 12 bases. Germline V gene sequence: CDR1 SGHVS, CDR2 FNYEAQ. J gave up 1 base and V 0 bases, and 3 bases lay outside the gene matches. This CDR3 comprises 18 residues. CDR3 sequence reads: CASSLALAGGLNTGELFF. CDR3 DNA: TGTGCCAGCAGCTTAGCACTAGCGGGAGGACTGAACACCGGGGAGCTGTTTTTT.